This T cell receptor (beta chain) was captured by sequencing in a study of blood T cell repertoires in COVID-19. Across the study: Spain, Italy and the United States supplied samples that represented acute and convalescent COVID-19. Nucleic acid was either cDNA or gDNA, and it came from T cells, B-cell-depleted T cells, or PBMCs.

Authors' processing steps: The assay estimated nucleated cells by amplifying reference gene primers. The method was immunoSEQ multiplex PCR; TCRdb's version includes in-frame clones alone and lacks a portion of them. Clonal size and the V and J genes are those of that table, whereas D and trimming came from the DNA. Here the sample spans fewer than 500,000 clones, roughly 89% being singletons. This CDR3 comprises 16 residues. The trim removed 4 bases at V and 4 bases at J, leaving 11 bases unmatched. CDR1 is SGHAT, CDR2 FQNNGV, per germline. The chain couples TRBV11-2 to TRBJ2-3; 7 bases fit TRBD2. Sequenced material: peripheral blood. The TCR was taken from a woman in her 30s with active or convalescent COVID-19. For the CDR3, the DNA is TGTGCCAGCAGCTCTTATTTAATCGCGGGAGCAGATACGCAGTATTTT. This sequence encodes CASSSYLIAGADTQYF.